One sample yielded the 26 T cell receptor beta chains listed below, sequenced in a study of blood T cells in healthy people across ages (dated by TCRdb to between 2014 and 2017). Library preparation used 5' RACE. Instrument used: Illumina HiSeq 2500. A second PCR of roughly 7 to 11 cycles was performed with a sample-barcoded 5' primer and a J-beta primer mix. Using fastp trimming at Q25 and MiXCR clonotype assembly, TCRdb reanalyzed the public sequencing data and kept in-frame beta chains. Rows with a matching CDR3 protein are joined into one entry that keeps the most common DNA and genes. Within this sample are roughly 790,000 distinct CDR3 sequences, with around 40% of them counted one time only. The ten largest clones take up under 25% of the sample. The specimen sequenced was blood. These receptors came from a woman aged 55-69 years in good health.

Points on this clonotype: A much larger clone sits a single nucleotide away, making a read error possible. The genes are TRBV4-2 and TRBJ2-7; 9 bases map to TRBD1. The CDR3 covers 15 residues. Per the germline V gene, CDR1 is LGHNA and CDR2 is YNFKEQ. This CDR3 is CASSQGGTGSYVQYF. CDR3 DNA sequence: TGTGCCAGCAGCCAAGGTGGGACAGGGTCCTACGTGCAGTACTTC.

In nucleotides, the CDR3 is TGTGCCAGCAGTTACTCGGGACAGGGTAACTATGGCTACACCTTC. This codes for CASSYSGQGNYGYTF. The rearrangement joins TRBV6-5 to TRBJ1-2, with TRBD1 matching 9 bases. The germline gives CDR1 MNHEY, CDR2 SVGAGI. The V segment lost 0 bases and the J segment 1 base; nucleotides outside the gene matches: 0. The CDR3 has 15 residues.

The V call is TRBV6-5, the J call TRBJ1-1; D gene uncertain. Germline loops: CDR1 MNHEY, CDR2 SVGAGI. CDR3 length: 12 residues. Trimming stripped 10 bases from V and 11 bases from J, with 20 bases between. The CDR3 protein is CATEPRVGGAFF. In nucleotides, the CDR3 is TGTGCCACCGAACCCCGGGTGGGTGGCGCTTTCTTT.

This clonotype has at least ten counts. The rearrangement uses TRBV29-1 and TRBJ2-7, with TRBD2 identical over 14 bases. V trimming: 4 bases; J trimming: 0 bases; junction bases outside the gene matches: 5. Germline assignment: CDR1 SQVTM and CDR2 ANQGSEA. The CDR3 is 16 residues long. The CDR3 protein is CSVGGLAGESSYEQYF. DNA of the CDR3: TGCAGCGTTGGGGGACTAGCGGGAGAGAGCTCCTACGAGCAGTACTTC.

The chain employs TRBV7-8 and TRBJ1-6; D unresolved. There are 17 residues in the CDR3. V was trimmed by 4 bases and J by 2 bases, leaving 15 bases between them. CDR1 SGHVS and CDR2 FQNEAQ come from the germline V gene. In nucleotides, the CDR3 is TGTGCCAGCAGCTCCACCGGCAAGTCCACCTATAATTCACCCCTCCACTTT. Amino acid sequence: CASSSTGKSTYNSPLHF.

The chain is built from TRBV3-1 and TRBJ2-7; maybe TRBD1 (6 bases). From germline, CDR1 is LGHDT and CDR2 YNNKEL (reference sequence). V lost 1 base and J 2 bases, leaving 15 bases between the germline ends. The CDR3 is 16 amino acids. The CDR3 here is CASSQGYQGRPYEQYF. CDR3 nucleotide sequence: TGTGCCAGCAGCCAAGGCTACCAGGGGAGACCCTACGAGCAGTACTTC.

The CDR3 DNA sequence: TGTGCCAGCAGTCTAAGACAGGGCACTAATGAAAAACTGTTTTTT. Its protein is CASSLRQGTNEKLFF. V and J are TRBV6-5 and TRBJ1-4; 7 bases agree with TRBD1. Trimming took 5 bases from V and 2 from J; bases not matched to a gene: 5. Per the germline V gene, CDR1 is MNHEY and CDR2 is SVGAGI. There are 15 residues in the CDR3.

About this clonotype: This could be a read error, since a much larger clone is one nucleotide away. V is TRBV12-3 or TRBV12-4 and J is TRBJ2-7; D gene unclear. The CDR3 spans 12 residues. Trimming pared 6 bases from V and 2 bases from J, leaving 8 bases between. CDR3 loop: CASRFGPYEQYF. The CDR3 nucleotides read TGTGCCAGCAGATTTGGACCCTACGAGCAGTACTTC.

V and J are TRBV3-1 and TRBJ2-1; TRBD2 is a possible D gene (6 bases). The CDR3 is 15 residues long. CDR1 and CDR2 from the germline V gene are LGHDT and YNNKEL (reference sequence). V lost 4 bases and J lost 6, with 16 bases in between. The CDR3 region has the DNA TGTGCCAGCAGCCCTGCGGGACTCGTCACCAATGAGCAGTTCTTC. It is translated as CASSPAGLVTNEQFF.

About this clonotype: Given a much more abundant clone one base away, this may be a read error. The chain uses TRBV7-2 and TRBJ2-7; D gene ambiguous. The CDR3 is 15 residues long. The V end lost 5 bases, the J end lost 7 bases, and 21 bases lay between the germline ends. Germline CDR1 is SGHTA and CDR2 is FQGNSA. CDR3 region: CASSPHGRTHNEQYF. In DNA form, the CDR3 reads TGTGCCAGCAGCCCCCACGGAAGAACCCACAATGAGCAGTACTTC. Filled out from reference TRBV7-2 and TRBJ2-7, the complete variable domain reads GAGVSQSPSNKVTEKGKDVELRCDPISGHTALYWYRQSLGQGLEFLIYFQGNSAPDKSGLPSDRFSAERTGGSVSTLTIQRTQQEDSAVYLCASSPHGRTHNEQYFGPGTRLTVT.

This clonotype was seen many times. The genes are TRBV29-1 and TRBJ2-7; TRBD1 agrees at 7 bases. The CDR3 is made up of 13 amino acids. Germline values: CDR1 SQVTM, CDR2 ANQGSEA. V shed 6 bases and J 0 bases; nucleotides not matched to a gene: 5. This CDR3 reads CSVAWDSSYEQYF. The CDR3 DNA reads TGCAGCGTCGCTTGGGACAGCTCCTACGAGCAGTACTTC.

This clonotype was picked up many times. CDR3 bases: TGTGCCAGCAGCCAAGATCGAGGTGAGCAGTTCTTC. It is translated as CASSQDRGEQFF. The chain recombines TRBV4-2 with TRBJ2-1; D gene ambiguous. The CDR3 has 12 amino acids. V was cut by 0 bases and J by 9 bases, with 6 bases left in between. Germline V gives CDR1 LGHNA, CDR2 YNFKEQ.

In its sample, this clonotype was seen once. The chain links TRBV14 to TRBJ1-2, with D possibly TRBD1 on 6 matching bases. This CDR3 comprises 13 residues. V gave up 4 bases and J gave up 8 bases, with 14 bases separating them. Germline V gene sequence: CDR1 SGHDN, CDR2 FVKESK. CDR3 DNA: TGTGCCAGCAGCCGGCGGACAGATGGAGGCTACACCTTC. This gives the protein CASSRRTDGGYTF. Supplemented by reference TRBV14 and TRBJ1-2, the full variable domain reads EAGVTQFPSHSVIEKGQTVTLRCDPISGHDNLYWYRRVMGKEIKFLLHFVKESKQDESGMPNNRFLAERTGGTYSTLKVQPAELEDSGVYFCASSRRTDGGYTFGSGTRLTVV.

The table lists this clonotype with many counts. The chain carries TRBV12-3 or TRBV12-4 and TRBJ1-4, with 7 bases identical to TRBD1. The CDR3 sequence is 15 residues long. The V gene end was trimmed by 6 bases and the J gene end by 8 bases; junction bases not matched to a gene: 12. The CDR3 DNA reads as TGTGCCAGCAGCATAGGGGGCACAACCTCCGAAAAACTGTTTTTT. This encodes CASSIGGTTSEKLFF.

This clonotype was detected ten times or more. The chain links TRBV7-2 to TRBJ2-5, with D perhaps TRBD1 (6 bases). Trimming cost V 1 base and J 5 bases, with 14 bases left between them. CDR1 is SGHTA and CDR2 is FQGNSA in the germline V gene. The length of the CDR3 is 15 residues. In nucleotides, the CDR3 is TGTGCCAGCAGCTTAGTCGCAGGGACACACGAGACCCAGTACTTC. Protein: CASSLVAGTHETQYF.

The rearrangement joins TRBV7-9 to TRBJ1-4; D perhaps matches TRBD1 (6 bases). V gave up 4 bases and J gave up 1 base, with 10 bases separating them. Germline V gene data show CDR1 as SEHNR and CDR2 as FQNEAQ (reference sequence). The CDR3 runs to 15 residues. The CDR3 protein is CASSSQGLTNEKLFF. The CDR3 DNA reads TGTGCCAGCAGCTCACAGGGCTTAACTAATGAAAAACTGTTTTTT.

To note about this clonotype: An end of the junction differs from the germline gene, which may be a read error. J is TRBJ2-4 and V is TRBV10-3; TRBD2 agrees at 10 bases. The J call is in doubt because the DNA end fits TRBJ2-7 better. Germline V gives CDR1 ENHRY, CDR2 SYGVKD. CDR3 length: 16 residues. The CDR3 nucleotides read TGTGTCATCAGTTCTGCTAGCGGGAGTGTACTCGGCGAGCAGTACTTC. Encoded protein: CVISSASGSVLGEQYF.

The CDR3 reads CASSPGTSGGSYEQYF. The CDR3 bases are TGTGCCAGCAGTCCCGGGACTAGCGGGGGCTCCTACGAGCAGTACTTC. This chain links TRBV6-6 with TRBJ2-7; 14 positions match TRBD2. The CDR3 loop spans 16 amino acids. V shed 5 bases, J shed 0 bases, and the junction held 3 bases outside the gene matches. Germline V gene data show CDR1 as MNHNY and CDR2 as SVGAGI (reference sequence).

This clonotype has more than one count but fewer than ten. The chain employs TRBV13 and TRBJ2-7; tentative D call: TRBD2 (5 bases). The CDR3 extends over 16 amino acids. Germline lookup yields CDR1 PRHDT and CDR2 FYEKMQ (reference sequence). The germline V and J ends were trimmed by 0 bases and 0 bases, with 12 bases remaining between them. CDR3 bases: TGTGCCAGCAGCTTAGGGCTTAGGAGGACCTCCTACGAGCAGTACTTC. Its protein is CASSLGLRRTSYEQYF.

The CDR3 here is CASSQALNYEQYF. CDR3 DNA sequence: TGTGCCAGCAGCCAGGCACTTAACTACGAGCAGTACTTC. The chain has TRBV3-1 and TRBJ2-7, with D uncertain. Trimming pared 3 bases from V and 3 bases from J, leaving 9 bases between. Germline CDR1 is LGHDT and CDR2 is YNNKEL (reference sequence). This CDR3 has 13 residues.

This clonotype occurred a few times. The chain combines TRBV7-3 with TRBJ2-7; D remains unclear. The CDR3 loop spans 10 amino acids. V lost 10 bases, J lost 6 bases, and 10 bases lay in between. Germline values: CDR1 SGHTA, CDR2 FQGTGA. The CDR3 protein is CATIGVEQYF. CDR3 in DNA: TGTGCCACGATAGGCGTCGAGCAGTACTTC.

This chain links TRBV5-4 with TRBJ2-7; D ambiguous. The CDR3 contains 13 residues. Germline values: CDR1 SGHNT, CDR2 YYREEE (reference sequence). V lost 4 bases and J lost 2, with 10 bases in between. The CDR3 region has the DNA TGTGCCAGCAGCGTGGACGCTGCCTACGAGCAGTACTTC. It yields the protein CASSVDAAYEQYF.

The chain is built from TRBV6-4 and TRBJ2-5; D is possibly TRBD2 (6 bases). Germline V gene data show CDR1 as MRHNA and CDR2 as SNTAGT. The CDR3 is 15 residues long. The germline V and J ends were trimmed by 2 bases and 5 bases, with 15 bases remaining between them. CDR3: CASSDEAGEEETQYF. Written as DNA, the CDR3 is TGTGCCAGCAGTGACGAGGCTGGGGAGGAGGAGACCCAGTACTTC.

This clonotype occurred once. The chain recombines TRBV30 with TRBJ1-2; the D is unclear. The ends were cut back, 1 base at V and 4 bases at J, with 7 bases in the middle. Germline CDR1 is GTSNPN and CDR2 is SVGIG (reference sequence). The CDR3 contains 12 residues. The CDR3 loop is CAWSGTFYGYTF. The CDR3 nucleotides are TGTGCCTGGAGTGGGACTTTCTATGGCTACACCTTC.

The chain recombines TRBV12-3 or TRBV12-4 with TRBJ2-7; TRBD2 matches at 7 bases. The CDR3 loop spans 14 amino acids. The ends lost 5 bases at V and 2 bases at J; junction bases unmatched: 6. The CDR3 coding sequence is TGTGCCAGCAGTCATAGCGGGTCAACCTACGAGCAGTACTTC. This sequence encodes CASSHSGSTYEQYF.

This chain uses TRBV28 with TRBJ2-1; 7 nucleotides match TRBD2. J was trimmed by 10 bases and V by 7 bases; bases with no gene match: 13. The CDR3 consists of 14 residues. The germline V gene has CDR1 MDHEN and CDR2 SYDVKM. The DNA of the CDR3 is TGTGCCAGCACACTGGCGGGAGCAGGGAGAGAGCAGTTCTTC. Translated: CASTLAGAGREQFF.